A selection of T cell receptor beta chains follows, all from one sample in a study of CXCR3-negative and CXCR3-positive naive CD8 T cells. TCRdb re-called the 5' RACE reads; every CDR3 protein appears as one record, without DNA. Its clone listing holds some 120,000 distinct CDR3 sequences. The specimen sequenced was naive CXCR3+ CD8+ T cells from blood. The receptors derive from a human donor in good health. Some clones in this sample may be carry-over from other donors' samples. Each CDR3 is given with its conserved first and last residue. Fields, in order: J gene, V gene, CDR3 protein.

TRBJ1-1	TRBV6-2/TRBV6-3	CASSQGRLTEAFF
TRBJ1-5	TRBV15	CATRMSNQPQHF
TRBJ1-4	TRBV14	CASSYQTGGFEKLFF
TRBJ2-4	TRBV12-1	CASSSNTTRVGNIQYF
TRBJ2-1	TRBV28	CASSLRGLNEQFF
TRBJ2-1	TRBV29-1	CSVALRLNEQFF
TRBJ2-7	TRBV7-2	CASSFVGGSYEQYF
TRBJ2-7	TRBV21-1	CASTFTSRVPTFLEQYF
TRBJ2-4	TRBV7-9	CASVGENLAKNIQYF
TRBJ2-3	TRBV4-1	CASSQDPAVGGVPSSTDTQYF
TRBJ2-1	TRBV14	CASSQGGDVYNEQFF
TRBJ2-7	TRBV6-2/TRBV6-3	CASSWVDSSYEQYF
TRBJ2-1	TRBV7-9	CASSPPSGTNEQFF
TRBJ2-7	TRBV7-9	CASSPLGEQYF
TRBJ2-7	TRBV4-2	CASSQVFGTSVYEQYF
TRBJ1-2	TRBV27	CATLSTDNYGYTF
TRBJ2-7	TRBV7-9	CASSRRDSFEEQYF
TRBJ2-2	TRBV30	CAWSSDGTGELFF
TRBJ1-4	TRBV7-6	CASTLGTTNEKLFF
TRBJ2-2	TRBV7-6	CASRAGPNTGELFF
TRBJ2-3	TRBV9	CASSVLGTDTQYF
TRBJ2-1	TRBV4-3	CARSQEVNGIEQFF
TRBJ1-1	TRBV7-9	CASTQSSVTEAFF
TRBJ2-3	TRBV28	CASSPPLEIPDTQYF
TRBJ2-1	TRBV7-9	CASSSLLAGGPHNEQFF
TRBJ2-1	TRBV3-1	CASSHPKRAGGRSSYNEQFF
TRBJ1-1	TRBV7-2	CASTETPGAEAFF
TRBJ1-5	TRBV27	CASRLQGVGQPQHF